These 14 T cell receptor beta chains came from one sample sequenced in a study of blood T cell repertoires in COVID-19. The assay was immunoSEQ multiplex PCR, and TCRdb's table has in-frame clones only and misses some. The table lists around 110,000 clones, roughly 85% of them singletons. Material for sequencing was peripheral blood. These receptor sequences come from a young man with acute or convalescent COVID-19.

J is TRBJ2-2 and V is TRBV4-2, with D unresolved. This CDR3 has 14 residues. Between the trimmed V and J ends, which lost 0 bases and 4 bases, there was a span of 6 bases. Germline loops: CDR1 LGHNA, CDR2 YNFKEQ. The CDR3: CASSQEGGTGELFF. CDR3 nucleotide sequence: TGTGCCAGCAGCCAAGAAGGCGGCACCGGGGAGCTGTTTTTT.

The V gene is TRBV19, the J gene TRBJ1-2; D possibly corresponds to TRBD1 (6 bases). Germline CDR1 is LNHDA and CDR2 is SQIVND (reference sequence). This CDR3 has 16 residues. V lost 10 bases, J lost 2 bases, and 23 bases lay in between. The CDR3 spells CATQPGPTGLNYGYTF. The CDR3 DNA reads TGTGCCACACAACCGGGGCCGACAGGATTAAACTATGGCTACACCTTC.

The gene calls are TRBV7-2 and TRBJ1-1, with TRBD1 as a possible D gene (5 bases). This CDR3 has 14 residues. Trimming pared 5 bases from V and 3 bases from J, leaving 13 bases between. Germline V gene data show CDR1 as SGHTA and CDR2 as FQGNSA. The CDR3 reads CASSAPGGYTEAFF. The CDR3 DNA sequence: TGTGCCAGCAGCGCTCCGGGGGGATACACTGAAGCTTTCTTT.

V is TRBV7-6 and J is TRBJ1-2, with 11 positions matching TRBD1. CDR1 and CDR2 (germline): SGHVS, FNYEAQ. This CDR3 is 14 amino acids long. Trimming removed 6 bases from V and 7 bases from J; junction bases left unmatched: 7. CDR3 bases: TGTGCCAGCAGTGCGGACAGGGGGCCGGGTGGCTACACCTTC. Protein: CASSADRGPGGYTF.

The gene calls are TRBV6-2 or TRBV6-3 and TRBJ1-2; possibly TRBD1 for D (6 bases). Germline V gene lookup returns CDR1 MNHEY and CDR2 SVGEGT. The CDR3 sequence is 13 residues long. Trimming removed 0 bases at V and 7 bases at J, with 9 bases between. CDR3 amino acids: CASSYSSRGGYTF. The CDR3 DNA is TGTGCCAGCAGTTACTCGTCCAGGGGTGGCTACACCTTC.

The CDR3 sequence: CASSYPEGLRSEQYF. The CDR3 coding sequence is TGTGCCAGCAGTTACCCGGAGGGGTTACGTTCCGAGCAGTACTTC. The chain couples TRBV6-2 or TRBV6-3 to TRBJ2-7; possible D gene TRBD2, 6 bases. Trimming removed 2 bases at V and 6 bases at J, with 17 bases between. In germline, CDR1 is MNHEY, CDR2 SVGEGT. The CDR3 loop spans 15 amino acids.

The gene calls are TRBV7-9 and TRBJ2-5; weak D call: TRBD2 (7 bases). CDR3 length: 17 residues. V was clipped by 4 bases and J by 7 bases, with 25 bases between them. Germline CDR1 reads SEHNR; CDR2 reads FQNEAQ (reference sequence). The CDR3, as DNA: TGTGCCAGCAGCTCCACGGGGGGCGGCGCCGGGGTCGGGACCCAGTACTTC. It specifies CASSSTGGGAGVGTQYF.

This chain connects TRBV5-1 to TRBJ2-5; unclear D gene. CDR3 length: 15 residues. The germline V gene has CDR1 SGHRS and CDR2 YFSETQ. V lost 0 bases to trimming and J lost 5 bases, with 14 bases between them. CDR3 nucleotide sequence: TGCGCCAGCAGCTTGGTTGGTCTAGGTGGTGAGACCCAGTACTTC. This encodes CASSLVGLGGETQYF.

This clone was recorded a few times. The rearrangement joins TRBV6-2 or TRBV6-3 to TRBJ2-3; D may be TRBD2 (5 bases). CDR3 length equals 17 residues. Per germline, CDR1 MNHEY and CDR2 SVGEGT. The V gene lost 0 bases and the J gene lost 4 bases, with 17 bases spanning the gap. CDR3 sequence (DNA): TGTGCCAGCAGTTACTCGGCTAGCCTCTTCGGAGCAGATACGCAGTATTTT. Protein sequence: CASSYSASLFGADTQYF.

The rearrangement joins TRBV18 to TRBJ1-2; D possibly corresponds to TRBD1 (5 bases). V dropped 0 bases and J dropped 8 bases, with 13 bases sitting between them. Germline V gene data show CDR1 as KGHSH and CDR2 as LQKENI. The CDR3 contains 14 residues. CDR3 amino acids: CASSPPGQGGGYTF. The CDR3 DNA reads as TGTGCCAGCTCACCACCCGGCCAGGGAGGAGGCTACACCTTC.

The chain has TRBV4-3 and TRBJ2-7; TRBD2 aligns across 7 bases. Germline loops: CDR1 LGHNA, CDR2 YSLEER. The trim removed 0 bases at V and 4 bases at J, leaving 6 bases unmatched. The CDR3 consists of 15 residues. The CDR3 DNA reads TGCGCCAGCAGCCAAGACGACGGGGGGTTTTACGAGCAGTACTTC. The encoded protein is CASSQDDGGFYEQYF.

This clone has just a few counts. V and J are TRBV4-1 and TRBJ1-3, with D hard to call. The germline CDR1 and CDR2 sequences are MGHRA and YSYEKL. The CDR3 runs 19 residues. V gave up 0 bases and J gave up 0 bases, with 18 bases separating them. The CDR3 DNA sequence: TGCGCCAGCAGCCAAGAGGGAGCTTTTGGACCGCGCTCTGGAAACACCATATATTTT. Translated: CASSQEGAFGPRSGNTIYF.

The chain couples TRBV5-1 to TRBJ2-6; D might be TRBD1 (5 bases). This CDR3 is 12 amino acids long. The ends were cut back, 3 bases at V and 15 bases at J, with 13 bases in the middle. The germline V gene has CDR1 SGHRS and CDR2 YFSETQ. CDR3 sequence (DNA): TGCGCCAGCAGCTCTCAGGGAACGGACCTGACTTTC. This gives the protein CASSSQGTDLTF.

The chain joins TRBV30 to TRBJ1-4, with a tentative D call TRBD1 (5 bases). From germline, CDR1 is GTSNPN and CDR2 SVGIG (reference sequence). The CDR3 spans 15 residues. The V end was cut by 5 bases, the J end by 5 bases, with 18 bases between. The CDR3 DNA sequence: TGTGCCTGGGACAGTGGGGTACGGAAGAATGAAAAACTGTTTTTT. Protein product: CAWDSGVRKNEKLFF.